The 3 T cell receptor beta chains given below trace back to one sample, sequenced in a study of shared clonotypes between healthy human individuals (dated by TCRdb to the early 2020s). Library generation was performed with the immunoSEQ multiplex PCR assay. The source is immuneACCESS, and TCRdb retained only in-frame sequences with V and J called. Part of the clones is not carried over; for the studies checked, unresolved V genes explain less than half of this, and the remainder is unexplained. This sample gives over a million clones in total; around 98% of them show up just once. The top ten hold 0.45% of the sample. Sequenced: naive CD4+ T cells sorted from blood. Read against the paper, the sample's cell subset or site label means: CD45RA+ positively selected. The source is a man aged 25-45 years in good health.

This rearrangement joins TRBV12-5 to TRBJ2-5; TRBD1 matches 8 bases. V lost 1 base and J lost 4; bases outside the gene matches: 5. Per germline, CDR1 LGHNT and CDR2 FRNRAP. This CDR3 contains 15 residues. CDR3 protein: CASGLDQGAAETQYF. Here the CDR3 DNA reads TGTGCTAGTGGTTTGGATCAGGGGGCTGCAGAGACCCAGTACTTC.

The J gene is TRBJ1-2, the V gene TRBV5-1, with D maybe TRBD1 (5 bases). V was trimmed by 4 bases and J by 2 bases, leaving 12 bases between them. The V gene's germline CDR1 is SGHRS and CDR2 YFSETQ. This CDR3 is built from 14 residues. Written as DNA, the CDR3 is TGCGCCAGCAGCCAAGGGGCAGCGAACTATGGCTACACCTTC. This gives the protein CASSQGAANYGYTF.

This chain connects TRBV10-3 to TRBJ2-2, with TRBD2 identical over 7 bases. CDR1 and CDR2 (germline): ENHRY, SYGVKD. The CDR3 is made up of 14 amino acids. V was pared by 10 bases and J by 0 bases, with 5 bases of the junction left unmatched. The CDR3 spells CATSTSANTGELFF. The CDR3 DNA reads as TGTGCCACATCAACTAGCGCGAACACCGGGGAGCTGTTTTTT.